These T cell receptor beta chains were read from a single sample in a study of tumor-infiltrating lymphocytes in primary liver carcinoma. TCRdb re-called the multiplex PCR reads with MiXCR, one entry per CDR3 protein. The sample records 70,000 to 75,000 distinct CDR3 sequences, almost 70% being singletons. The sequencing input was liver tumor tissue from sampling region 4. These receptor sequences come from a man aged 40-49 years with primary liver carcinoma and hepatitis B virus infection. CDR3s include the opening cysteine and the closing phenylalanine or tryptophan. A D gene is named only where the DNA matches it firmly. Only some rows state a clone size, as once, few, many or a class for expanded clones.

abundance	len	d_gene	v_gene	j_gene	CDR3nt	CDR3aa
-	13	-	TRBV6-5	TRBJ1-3	TGTGCCATCAGGCTAGGCTCTGGAAACACCATATATTTT	CAIRLGSGNTIYF
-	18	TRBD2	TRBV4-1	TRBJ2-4	TGCGCCAGCAGCCAAACTCTCGGGACTAGCGCCGCCAAAAACATTCAGTACTTC	CASSQTLGTSAAKNIQYF
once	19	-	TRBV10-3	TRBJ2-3	TGTGCCATCTGTGAGTCGCTGGGTACGGTTAGCAGGAGCACAGATACGCAGTATTTT	CAICESLGTVSRSTDTQYF
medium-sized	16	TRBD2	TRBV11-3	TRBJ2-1	TGTGCCAGCAGCTACCGAACTAGCGGGAGTAAGGATGAGCAGTTCTTC	CASSYRTSGSKDEQFF
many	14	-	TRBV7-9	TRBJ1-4	TGTGCCAGCAGCTCCGTCGGCGCGGGGGAAAAACTGTTTTTT	CASSSVGAGEKLFF
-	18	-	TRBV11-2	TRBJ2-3	TGCGCCAGCAGCTTAACTACAAGCAGGAGGGCGGGGCGAGATACGCAGTATTTT	CASSLTTSRRAGRDTQYF
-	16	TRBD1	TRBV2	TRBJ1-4	TGTGCCAGCAGCGATGGACAGGGGGGATGGAATGAAAAACAGTTTTTT	CASSDGQGGWNEKQFF
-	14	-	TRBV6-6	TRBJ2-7	TGTGCCAACAGACCTAGGACCCAGGCCCGAGAGCAATACTTC	CANRPRTQAREQYF
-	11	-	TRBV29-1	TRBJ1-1	TGTAGCGTTTATTCGAACACTGAAGCTTTCTTC	CSVYSNTEAFF
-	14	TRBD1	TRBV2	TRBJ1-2	TGTGCCAGCAGTGAACGGGACAGTCCCTATGGCTACACCTTC	CASSERDSPYGYTF
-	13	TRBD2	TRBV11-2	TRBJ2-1	TGTGTCAGCAGCTTAGCGGGCGGGGGATGGCAGTTCTTC	CVSSLAGGGWQFF
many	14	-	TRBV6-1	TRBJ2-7	TGTGCCAGTGTCAGGGAAGCCATCTCCTACGAGCAGTACTTC	CASVREAISYEQYF
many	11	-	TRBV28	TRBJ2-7	TGTGCCAGCAGCAATTCCCACGAGCAGTACTTC	CASSNSHEQYF
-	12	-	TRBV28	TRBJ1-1	TGTGCCAACAGTCGTACTGGGACTGAAGCTTTCTTT	CANSRTGTEAFF
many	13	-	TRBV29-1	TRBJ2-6	TGCAGCGTTGGACAAACTGGGGCCAACGTCCTGACTTTC	CSVGQTGANVLTF
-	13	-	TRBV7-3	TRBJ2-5	TGTGCCAACAGCAGGCAAAGGGACGAGACCGAGTACTTC	CANSRQRDETEYF
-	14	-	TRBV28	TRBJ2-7	TGTGCCAGCAGTTTAAACGGGGGACTCTACGAGCAGTACTTC	CASSLNGGLYEQYF
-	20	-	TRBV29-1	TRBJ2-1	TGCAGCGTTGAAGATGTCGGGAATAGCAGGATCATTAGCTCCTACAATGAGCAGTTCTTC	CSVEDVGNSRIISSYNEQFF
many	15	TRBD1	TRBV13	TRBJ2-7	TGTGCCAGCAGACGAACAGGGGGCGCGTTGATGGAGCAGTACTTC	CASRRTGGALMEQYF
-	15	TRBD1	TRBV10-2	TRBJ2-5	TGCGCCAACAGTGAGTCAGACAGGGGAGGAGAGACCCACTACTTC	CANSESDRGGETHYF
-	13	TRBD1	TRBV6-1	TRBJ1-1	TGTGCCGGCAGGCGGGACAGTCTGACTGAAGCTTTCTTT	CAGRRDSLTEAFF
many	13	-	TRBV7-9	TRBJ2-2	TGTGCCAGCAGCCTAGACGCCACCGGGGAGCTGTTTTTT	CASSLDATGELFF
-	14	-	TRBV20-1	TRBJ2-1	TGCAGTGCTCGCGGGACCGGGCCTAAGGATGAGCAGTTCTTC	CSARGTGPKDEQFF
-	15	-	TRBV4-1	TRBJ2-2	TGCACCTGCAGCCAAGAAGTTGCTAACACCGGGGAGCTGTTTTTT	CTCSQEVANTGELFF
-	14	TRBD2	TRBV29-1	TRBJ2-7	TGCAGCTCATCGGGACTAGCGGGATTCTACGAACAGTACTTC	CSSSGLAGFYEQYF
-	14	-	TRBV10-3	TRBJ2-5	TGTGCTATCAGTGAGGGAGAGAACCAAGAGACTCAGTACTTC	CAISEGENQETQYF
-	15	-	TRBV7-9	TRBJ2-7	-	CASSPVGEGSHEQYF
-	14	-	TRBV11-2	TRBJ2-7	TGTGTCAGCAGTTCAGCCGGGACGGAATACGAGCAGTACTTC	CVSSSAGTEYEQYF
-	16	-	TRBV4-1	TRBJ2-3	TGCGCCAACAGCCCAGAGGCGAGGATAAGTACAGATACGCAGTATTTT	CANSPEARISTDTQYF
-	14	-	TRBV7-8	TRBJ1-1	TGTGTCAGCAGTCCGCAGGGTTTTGACACTGAAGCTTTCTTT	CVSSPQGFDTEAFF
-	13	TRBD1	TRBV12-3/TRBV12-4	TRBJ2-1	TGTGCCAGCATCACGGACAGGGTTAATGAGGAGTTCTTC	CASITDRVNEEFF
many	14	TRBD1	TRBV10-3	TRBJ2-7	TGTGCCATCAGTGAAGGGACAGGGAACTACGAGCAGTACTTC	CAISEGTGNYEQYF
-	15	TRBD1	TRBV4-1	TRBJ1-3	TGCGCCAGCAACCAAGAAGACAGGGCTGGAAGCGCCATATATTTT	CASNQEDRAGSAIYF
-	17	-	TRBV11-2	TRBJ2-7	TGTGCCGGTACCTTAGACTTCGGGACACCCAGCTCCTACGAGCAGTACTTC	CAGTLDFGTPSSYEQYF